The 20 T cell receptor beta chains below were found in one sample sequenced in a study of sequential checkpoint blockade in melanoma. Described treatment: randomized to nivolumab then ipilimumab (arm A) or the reverse (arm B). Measured with immunoSEQ multiplex PCR; TCRdb has only the in-frame clones, and not every one. The data contain 2,500 or so clones, about 30% of them singletons. This specimen consisted of tumor tissue (inferred from file names), obtained from a patient given nivolumab and ipilimumab in sequence. The receptors shown here come from a human donor with melanoma.

Judged by abundance, this clone is large (0.1 to 1%). The V and J genes are TRBV4-1 and TRBJ2-1; 13 positions agree with TRBD2. Germline V gives CDR1 MGHRA, CDR2 YSYEKL. The CDR3 has 15 residues. The V and J ends lost 2 bases and 8 bases, in that order; junction bases with no gene match: 3. The chain's CDR3 is CASSQYGLAGDEQFF. In nucleotides, the CDR3 is TGCGCCAGCAGCCAATATGGACTAGCGGGGGATGAGCAGTTCTTC.

The chain couples TRBV9 to TRBJ2-2, with TRBD1 matching 11 bases. This CDR3 contains 16 residues. The germline gives CDR1 SGDLS, CDR2 YYNGEE. V gave up 4 bases and J gave up 4 bases; unmatched junction bases: 6. In DNA form, the CDR3 reads TGTGCCAGCAGCTCAGCCGGGACAGGGGGCACCGGGGAGCTGTTTTTT. Translating it yields CASSSAGTGGTGELFF.

The chain joins TRBV5-1 to TRBJ1-1; D is unclear. Germline CDR1 and CDR2: SGHRS and YFSETQ. The CDR3 consists of 14 residues. V lost 0 bases and J 6 bases, leaving 12 bases between the germline ends. CDR3 residues: CASSLGAGWAEAFF. The CDR3 nucleotides are TGCGCCAGCAGCTTGGGGGCGGGCTGGGCTGAAGCTTTCTTT.

This clone was detected only a few times. The chain links TRBV15 to TRBJ1-2, with D perhaps TRBD1 (5 bases). V was trimmed by 1 base and J by 5 bases, leaving 20 bases between them. From germline, CDR1 is LNHNV and CDR2 YYDKDF (reference sequence). This CDR3 comprises 17 residues. In DNA, the CDR3 is TGTGCCACCAGCAGAGGGGGCATAGGCGGGCCCTCTTATGGCTACACCTTC. Its protein product is CATSRGGIGGPSYGYTF.

The chain couples TRBV11-3 to TRBJ2-1; TRBD2 aligns across 9 bases. The germline V gene has CDR1 SGHNT and CDR2 YENEEA. The CDR3 has 15 amino acids. V dropped 5 bases and J dropped 7; count of bases not matched to a gene: 9. DNA for the CDR3: TGTGCCAGCAGCACCGTTGCGGGGGGGCGGAATGAGCAGTTCTTC. This encodes CASSTVAGGRNEQFF.

This clone was counted a single time. The chain has TRBV18 and TRBJ1-5, with a tentative D call TRBD1 (5 bases). The CDR3 sequence is 15 residues long. Trimming took 3 bases from V and 3 from J, leaving 12 bases between them. The germline V gene has CDR1 KGHSH and CDR2 LQKENI. The CDR3 spells CASSPGGRFNQPQHF. The CDR3 DNA follows: TGTGCCAGCTCACCCGGGGGGAGGTTCAATCAGCCCCAGCATTTT. Variable domain in full (rest from reference TRBV18 and TRBJ1-5): NAGVMQNPRHLVRRRGQEARLRCSPMKGHSHVYWYRQLPEEGLKFMVYLQKENIIDESGMPKERFSAEFPKEGPSILRIQQVVRGDSAAYFCASSPGGRFNQPQHFGDGTRLSIL.

The table lists this clone with a few counts. J is TRBJ1-1 and V is TRBV7-7; 7 nucleotides agree with TRBD1. The ends lost 5 bases at V and 3 bases at J; junction bases unmatched: 12. The CDR3 consists of 16 residues. Germline CDR1 and CDR2: SSHAT and FNYEAQ (reference sequence). Here the CDR3 reads CASSLQHRGQDTEAFF. DNA of the CDR3: TGTGCCAGCAGCCTCCAACACAGGGGCCAGGACACTGAAGCTTTCTTT.

The CDR3 sequence: CASSLQPGSYEQYF. The DNA of the CDR3 is TGCGCCAGCAGCTTACAGCCAGGATCCTACGAGCAGTACTTC. J is TRBJ2-7 and V is TRBV5-1; D gene uncertain. Trimming removed 2 bases at V and 1 base at J, with 10 bases between. The CDR3 is 14 amino acids. CDR1 and CDR2 (germline): SGHRS, YFSETQ.

This clone is judged medium-sized. J is TRBJ2-5 and V is TRBV11-3, with D perhaps given as TRBD1 or TRBD2 (6 bases each). Trimming took 5 bases from V and 5 from J, leaving 18 bases between them. CDR1 and CDR2 (germline): SGHNT, YENEEA. This CDR3 contains 15 residues. The CDR3 coding sequence is TGTGCCAGCAGCCCGTCCCTAGGGGGGCGGGAGACCCAGTACTTC. This translates into CASSPSLGGRETQYF.

This clone is labeled as medium-sized. The chain links TRBV6-8 to TRBJ1-1; D is undetermined. The V and J ends lost 0 bases and 4 bases respectively, with 6 bases between them. This CDR3 is 13 amino acids long. CDR1 and CDR2 (germline): MNHGY, SAAAGT. DNA for the CDR3: TGTGCCAGCAGTTACTCGGGTAGCACTGAAGCTTTCTTT. This codes for CASSYSGSTEAFF.

The J gene is TRBJ1-1, the V gene TRBV11-1; D is unclear. The CDR3 length is 19 residues. Germline V gene sequence: CDR1 SGHAT, CDR2 FQDESV (reference sequence). Trimming took 5 bases from V and 3 from J, leaving 28 bases between them. CDR3 protein: CASSQVGSGGWSADTEAFF. The CDR3 bases are TGTGCCAGCAGCCAAGTTGGCAGTGGAGGTTGGTCGGCTGACACTGAAGCTTTCTTT.

This clone was seen a handful of times. The chain joins TRBV11-3 to TRBJ2-2; 9 bases align to TRBD2. Losses at the gene ends were 3 bases for V and 9 bases for J; bases not matched to a gene: 11. Germline V gives CDR1 SGHNT, CDR2 YENEEA. The CDR3 runs 16 residues. The CDR3: CASSFPGSGGKRELFF. CDR3 coding DNA: TGTGCCAGCAGCTTTCCTGGTAGCGGGGGAAAGAGGGAGCTGTTTTTT.

The chain's CDR3 is CASSLGQLGDGYTF. In DNA, the CDR3 is TGCGCCAGCAGCTTGGGACAGCTCGGGGATGGCTACACCTTC. This rearrangement joins TRBV5-1 to TRBJ1-2; D is possibly TRBD1 (5 bases). Trimming removed 0 bases at V and 6 bases at J, with 12 bases between. Germline V gene lookup returns CDR1 SGHRS and CDR2 YFSETQ. This CDR3 has 14 residues.

This clone turned up a few times. The rearrangement links TRBV6-8 to TRBJ2-1; TRBD1 aligns across 7 bases. V dropped 8 bases and J dropped 3; count of bases not matched to a gene: 10. Germline CDR1 reads MNHGY; CDR2 reads SAAAGT. CDR3 length: 15 residues. The CDR3 region has the DNA TGTGCCAGCTCTGAGGGGGCAGAAATCTACAATGAGCAGTTCTTC. It is translated as CASSEGAEIYNEQFF.

This rearrangement joins TRBV9 to TRBJ2-7, with 8 bases matching TRBD2. Per the germline V gene, CDR1 is SGDLS and CDR2 is YYNGEE. With V trimmed by 2 bases and J by 0 bases, 4 bases remained unmatched. This CDR3 region has 15 residues. The CDR3 protein is CASSVSGESSYEQYF. The CDR3, as DNA: TGTGCCAGCAGCGTTAGCGGGGAAAGCTCCTACGAGCAGTACTTC.

The CDR3 reads CASSLDRQGGEQYF. The CDR3 coding sequence is TGCGCCAGCAGCTTGGATAGGCAGGGCGGTGAGCAGTACTTC. The chain is built from TRBV5-1 and TRBJ2-7; D may be TRBD1 (5 bases). Trimming pared 0 bases from V and 7 bases from J, leaving 14 bases between. The V gene's germline CDR1 is SGHRS and CDR2 YFSETQ. The CDR3 is made up of 14 amino acids.

This clone appeared a few times. The V gene is TRBV14, the J gene TRBJ2-1; D not resolved. The V and J ends lost 1 base and 9 bases respectively, with 22 bases between them. Germline V gene lookup returns CDR1 SGHDN and CDR2 FVKESK. The CDR3 contains 17 residues. CDR3 in DNA: TGTGCCAGCAGCCAAGTGAAAACTATTCTTCTCAGTGCTGAGCAGTTCTTC. It specifies CASSQVKTILLSAEQFF.

The chain is built from TRBV5-1 and TRBJ2-4; TRBD2 agrees at 7 bases. Looked up from germline, CDR1 is SGHRS and CDR2 is YFSETQ. The CDR3 is 17 residues long. The J segment lost 5 bases and the V segment lost 4 bases, leaving 15 bases of the junction unmatched. The CDR3 here is CASSTTSLRGRENIQYF. DNA of the CDR3: TGCGCCAGCAGCACGACTAGTTTGAGAGGGAGGGAAAACATTCAGTACTTC.

This clone is large by share. The V call is TRBV6-8, the J call TRBJ2-2, with 10 bases lining up with TRBD1. The CDR3 runs 16 residues. The V gene end was trimmed by 2 bases and the J gene end by 8 bases; junction bases not matched to a gene: 8. Germline lookup yields CDR1 MNHGY and CDR2 SAAAGT. The CDR3 region is CASSYRTGTGAGELFF. DNA for the CDR3: TGTGCCAGCAGTTACCGAACCGGGACAGGGGCAGGGGAGCTGTTTTTT.

V gene TRBV12-5 combines with J gene TRBJ1-1, with TRBD1 as a possible D gene (5 bases). CDR1 and CDR2 (germline): LGHNT, FRNRAP. Between the trimmed V and J ends, which lost 11 bases and 1 base, there was a span of 14 bases. The CDR3 totals 13 residues. Here the CDR3 reads CACSGGANTEAFF. The DNA for the CDR3 is TGTGCTTGTTCAGGRGGGGCGAACACTGAAGCTTTCTTT.